This TCR beta chain emerged from a study of blood T cell repertoires in COVID-19. Looking at the study overall: From the United States, Italy and Spain came samples of acute and convalescent COVID-19. In each case, the material was cDNA or gDNA derived from T cells, B-cell-depleted T cells, or PBMCs.

As handled by the study authors: Using reference gene primer amplification, nucleated cell counts were estimated. Method: immunoSEQ multiplex PCR; TCRdb's copy keeps in-frame clones and lacks some. Clonal size and the V and J genes are those of that table, whereas D and trimming came from the DNA. Altogether approximately 190,000 clones are present, about 88% being singletons, with the ten largest covering around 5.9%. This sequence was found in a woman aged 40 to 49 who had recovered from COVID-19. The sample taken for sequencing was peripheral blood.

In nucleotides, the CDR3 is TGTGCCAGTAGGGAGACTAGCGGTTCCTACAATGAGCAGTTCTTC. Translated: CASRETSGSYNEQFF. V usage is TRBV19 and J usage is TRBJ2-1, with 9 positions matching TRBD2. V lost 6 bases, J lost 1 base, and 4 bases stayed unmatched. This CDR3 is built from 15 residues. Per the germline V gene, CDR1 is LNHDA and CDR2 is SQIVND (reference sequence).